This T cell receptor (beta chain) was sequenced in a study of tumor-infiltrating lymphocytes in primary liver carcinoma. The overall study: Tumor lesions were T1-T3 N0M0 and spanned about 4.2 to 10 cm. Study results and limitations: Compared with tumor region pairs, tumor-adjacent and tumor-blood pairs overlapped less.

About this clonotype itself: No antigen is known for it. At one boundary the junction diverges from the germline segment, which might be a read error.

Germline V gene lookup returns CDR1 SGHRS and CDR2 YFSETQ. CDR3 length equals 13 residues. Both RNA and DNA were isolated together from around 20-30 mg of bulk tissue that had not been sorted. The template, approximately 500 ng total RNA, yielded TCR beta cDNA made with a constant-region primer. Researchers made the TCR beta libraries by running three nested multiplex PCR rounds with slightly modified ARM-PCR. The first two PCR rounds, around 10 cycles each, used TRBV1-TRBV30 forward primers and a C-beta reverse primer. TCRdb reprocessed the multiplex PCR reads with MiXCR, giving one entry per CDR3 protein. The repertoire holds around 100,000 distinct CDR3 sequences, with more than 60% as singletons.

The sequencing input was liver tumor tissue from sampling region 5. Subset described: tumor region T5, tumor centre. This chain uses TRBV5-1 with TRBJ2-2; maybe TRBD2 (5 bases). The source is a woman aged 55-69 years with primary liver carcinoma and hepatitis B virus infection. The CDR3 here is CASSGVGTGELLF. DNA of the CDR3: TGCGCCAGCAGCGGGGTTGGCACCGGGGAGCTGTTATTT.